Below, one T cell receptor beta chain is given with its context. The sample originates from a study of shared T cell receptors in the human thymus. Trimming cost V 4 bases and J 6 bases, with 15 bases left between them. Germline CDR1 is MRHNA and CDR2 is SNTAGT. The CDR3 is made up of 14 amino acids. Using immunoSEQ multiplex PCR, the repertoire was profiled, and TCRdb retains in-frame clones only, with some absent. The repertoire consists of around 65,000 clones, with roughly 96% occurring once and the leading ten covering less than 0.04%. J is TRBJ1-2 and V is TRBV6-4, with D hard to call. The sample was thymocytes. The receptor's source is a human donor. CDR3 bases: TGTGCCAGCAGTGGAGACGGACCAAAGGATGGCTACACCTTC. Translation: CASSGDGPKDGYTF.